The 12 T cell receptor beta chains in this list originate from one sample, sequenced in a study of blood T cells in healthy people across ages (dated by TCRdb to between 2015 and 2016). Receptors were amplified or captured by 5' RACE. The listed sequencing device is Illumina HiSeq 2500. A second PCR of roughly 6 to 11 cycles was run with a J-beta primer mix and a sample-barcoded 5' primer. TCRdb took the public reads, trimmed them with fastp at Q25, ran MiXCR for clone calling and kept in-frame beta chains. Each entry merges the rows of one CDR3 protein and shows their most common DNA and genes. The table for this sample lists roughly 2 million distinct CDR3 sequences; 40% to 55% of them were counted only once. The ten most abundant clones make up approximately 2.1% of the sample. Sequencing input: blood. These receptor sequences come from a woman aged 40 to 55 in good health.

Turning to this clonotype: The junction departs from the called germline gene at one end, perhaps through a read error. The J gene is TRBJ1-2, the V gene TRBV29-1; 12 bases fit TRBD1. This CDR3 spans 11 amino acids. Germline CDR1 and CDR2: SQVTM and ANQGSEA. The CDR3 DNA reads TGTAGCGGGGGACAGGGGGCTGGCTACACCTTC. Its translation is CSGGQGAGYTF. Together with reference TRBV29-1 and TRBJ1-2, the CDR3 gives the full variable domain: SAVISQKPSRDICQRGTSLTIQCQVDSQVTMMFWYRQQPGQSLTLIATANQGSEATYESGFVIDKFPISRPNLTFSTLTVSNMSPEDSSIYLCSGGQGAGYTFGSGTRLTVV.

The V call is TRBV9, the J call TRBJ2-3; D assignment may be TRBD1 or TRBD2 (5 bases each). CDR1 is SGDLS and CDR2 is YYNGEE in the germline V gene. The germline V and J ends were trimmed by 5 bases and 2 bases, with 15 bases remaining between them. CDR3 size: 15 residues. In DNA form, the CDR3 reads TGTGCCAGCAGTGGGGACCTACAGTCCACAGATACGCAGTATTTT. It codes for CASSGDLQSTDTQYF.

The chain couples TRBV9 to TRBJ2-3; no clear D. Germline assignment: CDR1 SGDLS and CDR2 YYNGEE. The CDR3 has 14 residues. The ends were cut back, 6 bases at V and 3 bases at J, with 14 bases in the middle. CDR3: CASTSIGGTDTQYF. The CDR3 DNA sequence: TGTGCCAGCACCAGCATTGGCGGAACAGATACGCAGTATTTT.

The chain employs TRBV6-1 and TRBJ2-7; D might be TRBD1 (5 bases). The CDR3 runs 15 residues. The V end was cut by 1 base, the J end by 3 bases, with 13 bases between. Germline V lookup: CDR1 MNHNS, CDR2 SASEGT. For the CDR3, the DNA is TGTGCCAGCAGTGAAGTGGGGCTTTCCCGCTACGAGCAGTACTTC. It is translated as CASSEVGLSRYEQYF.

This chain joins TRBV7-9 and TRBJ1-6, with 7 bases identical to TRBD1. CDR3 length equals 18 residues. V shed 5 bases, J shed 12 bases, and the junction held 22 bases outside the gene matches. Germline CDR1 is SEHNR and CDR2 is FQNEAQ (reference sequence). CDR3 in amino acids: CASSPHPMTGTSVGPLHF. DNA for the CDR3: TGTGCCAGCAGCCCCCACCCGATGACAGGGACATCGGTAGGACCCCTCCACTTT.

The rearrangement links TRBV9 to TRBJ1-2; D is perhaps TRBD1 (6 bases). V lost 0 bases and J 6 bases, leaving 15 bases between the germline ends. In germline, CDR1 is SGDLS, CDR2 YYNGEE. This CDR3 has 15 residues. CDR3 nucleotide sequence: TGTGCCAGCAGCGTAGAGTGGGCAGGGGCAGATGGCTACACCTTC. Translation gives CASSVEWAGADGYTF.

This chain connects TRBV20-1 to TRBJ1-5, with D possibly being TRBD1 (6 bases). This CDR3 is built from 12 residues. Trimming took off 4 bases at V and 6 bases at J, with 10 bases between the two ends. Looked up from germline, CDR1 is DFQATT and CDR2 is SNEGSKA (reference sequence). This CDR3 is CSATTQGQPQHF. CDR3 in DNA: TGCAGTGCTACCACACAGGGTCAGCCCCAGCATTTT.

The chain uses TRBV15 and TRBJ1-5; 7 nucleotides agree with TRBD1. The CDR3 has 14 residues. Germline trimming cut 8 bases from V and 5 bases from J; bases unmatched to any gene: 9. Germline V gene sequence: CDR1 LNHNV, CDR2 YYDKDF (reference sequence). The CDR3 sequence is CATAINRGHQPQHF. DNA of the CDR3: TGTGCCACCGCAATTAACAGGGGTCATCAGCCCCAGCATTTT.

This rearrangement joins TRBV18 to TRBJ2-7; no clear D gene. This CDR3 is 15 amino acids long. Germline V gives CDR1 KGHSH, CDR2 LQKENI. V was clipped by 0 bases and J by 3 bases, with 12 bases between them. CDR3 in amino acids: CASSPPLASGYEQYF. CDR3 nucleotide sequence: TGTGCCAGCTCACCACCATTAGCCTCGGGCTACGAGCAGTACTTC. The entire variable domain, with the rest obtained from reference TRBV18 and TRBJ2-7, is as follows: NAGVMQNPRHLVRRRGQEARLRCSPMKGHSHVYWYRQLPEEGLKFMVYLQKENIIDESGMPKERFSAEFPKEGPSILRIQQVVRGDSAAYFCASSPPLASGYEQYFGPGTRLTVT.

The gene calls are TRBV15 and TRBJ1-5; D remains ambiguous. The CDR3 is 16 amino acids. Trimming removed 0 bases at V and 4 bases at J, with 13 bases between. Germline V gives CDR1 LNHNV, CDR2 YYDKDF (reference sequence). The CDR3 coding sequence is TGTGCCACCAGCAGAGATGGTAGAGGGAGGAATCAGCCCCAGCATTTT. Translating gives CATSRDGRGRNQPQHF.

The genes are TRBV29-1 and TRBJ2-5; no definite D call. Germline values: CDR1 SQVTM, CDR2 ANQGSEA. CDR3 length: 13 amino acids. The germline V and J ends were trimmed by 4 bases and 4 bases, with 13 bases remaining between them. The CDR3 is CSVAGLFVETQYF. The CDR3 DNA follows: TGCAGCGTTGCTGGCCTATTTGTAGAGACCCAGTACTTC.

This chain uses TRBV28 with TRBJ2-5, with D perhaps TRBD1 or TRBD2 (6 bases each). The CDR3 runs to 15 residues. The V and J ends lost 6 bases and 5 bases respectively, with 19 bases between them. CDR1 is MDHEN, CDR2 SYDVKM, per germline. CDR3 residues: CASRDGGHRSETQYF. The CDR3 DNA reads as TGTGCCAGCAGGGACGGGGGACACCGGTCCGAGACCCAGTACTTC.